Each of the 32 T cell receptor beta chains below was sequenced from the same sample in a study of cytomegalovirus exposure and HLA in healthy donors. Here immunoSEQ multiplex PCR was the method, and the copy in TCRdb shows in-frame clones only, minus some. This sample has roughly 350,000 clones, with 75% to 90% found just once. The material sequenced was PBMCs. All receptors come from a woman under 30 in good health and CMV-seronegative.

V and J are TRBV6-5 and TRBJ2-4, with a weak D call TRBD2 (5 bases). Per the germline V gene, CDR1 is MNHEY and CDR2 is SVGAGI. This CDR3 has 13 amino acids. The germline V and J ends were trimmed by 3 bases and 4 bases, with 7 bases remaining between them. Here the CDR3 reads CASSYPGKNIQYF. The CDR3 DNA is TGTGCCAGCAGTTATCCGGGGAAAAACATTCAGTACTTC.

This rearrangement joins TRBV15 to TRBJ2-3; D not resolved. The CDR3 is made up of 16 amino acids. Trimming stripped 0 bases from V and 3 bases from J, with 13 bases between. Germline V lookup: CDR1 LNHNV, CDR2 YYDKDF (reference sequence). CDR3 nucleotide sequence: TGTGCCACCAGCAGAGATCCCCAGGCTCGTACAGATACGCAGTATTTT. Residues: CATSRDPQARTDTQYF.

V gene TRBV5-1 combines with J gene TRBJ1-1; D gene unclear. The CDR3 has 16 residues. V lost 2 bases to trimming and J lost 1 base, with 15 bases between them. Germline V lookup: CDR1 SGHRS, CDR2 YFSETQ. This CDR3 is CASSFPREEQNTEAFF. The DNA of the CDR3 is TGCGCCAGCAGCTTCCCCCGGGAGGAGCAGAACACTGAAGCTTTCTTT.

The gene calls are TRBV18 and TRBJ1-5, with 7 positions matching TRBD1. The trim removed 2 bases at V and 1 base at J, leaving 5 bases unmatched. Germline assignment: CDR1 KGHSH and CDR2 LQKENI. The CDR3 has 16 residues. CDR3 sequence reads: CASSPSPGGSNQPQHF. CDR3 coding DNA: TGTGCCAGCTCACCAAGCCCAGGGGGGAGCAATCAGCCCCAGCATTTT.

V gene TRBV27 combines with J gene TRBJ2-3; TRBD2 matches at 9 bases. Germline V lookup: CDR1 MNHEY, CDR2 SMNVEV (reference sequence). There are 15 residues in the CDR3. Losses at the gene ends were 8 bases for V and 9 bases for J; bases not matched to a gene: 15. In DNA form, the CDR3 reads TGTGCCAGCTCCCGGGGGGGACTAGCCTATAGAACGCAGTATTTT. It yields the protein CASSRGGLAYRTQYF.

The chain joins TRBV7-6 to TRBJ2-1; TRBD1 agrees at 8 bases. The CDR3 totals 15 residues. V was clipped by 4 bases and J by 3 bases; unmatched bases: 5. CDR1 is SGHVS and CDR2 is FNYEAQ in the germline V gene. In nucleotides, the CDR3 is TGTGCCAGCAGCTCAACAGGGGGTCACTACAATGAGCAGTTCTTC. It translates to CASSSTGGHYNEQFF.

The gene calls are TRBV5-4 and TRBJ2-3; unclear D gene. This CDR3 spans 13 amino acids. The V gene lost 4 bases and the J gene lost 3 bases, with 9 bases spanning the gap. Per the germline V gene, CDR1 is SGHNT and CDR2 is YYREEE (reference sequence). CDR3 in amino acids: CASSPFNTDTQYF. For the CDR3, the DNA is TGTGCCAGCAGCCCCTTTAATACAGATACGCAGTATTTT.

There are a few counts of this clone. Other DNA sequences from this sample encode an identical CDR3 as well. CDR3 sequence reads: CASSLGQGVQPQHF. The CDR3 DNA reads TGTGCCAGCAGCCTAGGACAGGGTGTCCAGCCCCAGCATTTT. The J gene is TRBJ1-5, the V gene TRBV2, with 8 bases fitting TRBD1. The CDR3 totals 14 residues. Germline V gene data show CDR1 as SNHLY and CDR2 as FYNNEI. V gave up 6 bases and J gave up 7 bases; unmatched junction bases: 8.

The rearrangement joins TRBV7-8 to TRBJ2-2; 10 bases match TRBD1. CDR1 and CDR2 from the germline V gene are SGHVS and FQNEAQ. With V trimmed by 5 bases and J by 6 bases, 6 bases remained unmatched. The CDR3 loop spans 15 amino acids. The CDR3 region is CASSAGTGDSGELFF. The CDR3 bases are TGTGCCAGCAGCGCTGGGACAGGGGATTCCGGGGAGCTGTTTTTT.

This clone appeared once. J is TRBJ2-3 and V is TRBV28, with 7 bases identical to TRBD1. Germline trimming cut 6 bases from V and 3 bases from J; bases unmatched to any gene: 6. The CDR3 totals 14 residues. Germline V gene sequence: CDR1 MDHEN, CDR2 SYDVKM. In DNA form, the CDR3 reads TGTGCCAGCAGACCACAGGGGACAACAGATACGCAGTATTTT. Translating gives CASRPQGTTDTQYF. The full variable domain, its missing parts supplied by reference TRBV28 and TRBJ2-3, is DVKVTQSSRYLVKRTGEKVFLECVQDMDHENMFWYRQDPGLGLRLIYFSYDVKMKEKGDIPEGYSVSREKKERFSLILESASTNQTSMYLCASRPQGTTDTQYFGPGTRLTVL.

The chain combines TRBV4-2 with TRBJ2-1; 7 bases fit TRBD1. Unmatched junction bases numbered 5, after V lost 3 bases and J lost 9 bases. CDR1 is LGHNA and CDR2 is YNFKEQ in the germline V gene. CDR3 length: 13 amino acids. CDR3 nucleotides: TGTGCCAGCAGCCAGAGAGGGGGCGGTGAGCAGTTCTTC. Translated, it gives CASSQRGGGEQFF.

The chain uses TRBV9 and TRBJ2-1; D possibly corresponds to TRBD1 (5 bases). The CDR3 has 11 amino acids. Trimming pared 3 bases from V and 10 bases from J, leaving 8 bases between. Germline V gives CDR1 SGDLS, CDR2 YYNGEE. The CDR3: CASSAQGEQFF. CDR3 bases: TGTGCCAGCAGCGCCCAGGGCGAGCAGTTCTTC.

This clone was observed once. The CDR3 region has the DNA TGTGCCAGCTCACCACAATCCCTAGCGGGCAATGAGCAGTTCTTC. The encoded protein is CASSPQSLAGNEQFF. This sequence joins TRBV18 and TRBJ2-1, with TRBD2 matching 8 bases. After removal of 1 base from V and 6 bases from J, the junction contained 5 bases not matched to a gene. This CDR3 has 15 amino acids. CDR1 and CDR2 (germline): KGHSH, LQKENI.

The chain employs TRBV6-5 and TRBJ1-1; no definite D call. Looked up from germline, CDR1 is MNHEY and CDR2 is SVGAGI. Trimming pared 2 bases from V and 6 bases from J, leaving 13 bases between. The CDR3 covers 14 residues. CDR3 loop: CASSYTPSGSEAFF. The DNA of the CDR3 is TGTGCCAGCAGTTACACCCCCAGCGGGTCTGAAGCTTTCTTT.

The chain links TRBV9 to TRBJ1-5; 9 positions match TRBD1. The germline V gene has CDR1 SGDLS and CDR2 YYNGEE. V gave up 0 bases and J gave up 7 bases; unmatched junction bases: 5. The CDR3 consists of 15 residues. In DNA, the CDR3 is TGTGCCAGCAGCGTAGATGGACAGGGGTGGCAGCCCCAGCATTTT. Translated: CASSVDGQGWQPQHF.

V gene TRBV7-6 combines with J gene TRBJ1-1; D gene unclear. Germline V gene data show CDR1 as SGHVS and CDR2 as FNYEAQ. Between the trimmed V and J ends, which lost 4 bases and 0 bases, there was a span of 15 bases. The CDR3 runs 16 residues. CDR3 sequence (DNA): TGTGCCAGCAGCTCAACCCCGGCGGAAGTGAACACTGAAGCTTTCTTT. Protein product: CASSSTPAEVNTEAFF.

This CDR3 is CASSADRKSGNTIYF. CDR3 nucleotide sequence: TGTGCCAGCAGCGCGGACAGGAAGTCGGGAAACACCATATATTTT. The chain has TRBV7-8 and TRBJ1-3; 7 nucleotides match TRBD1. V shed 5 bases and J 4 bases; nucleotides not matched to a gene: 8. Looked up from germline, CDR1 is SGHVS and CDR2 is FQNEAQ. The length of the CDR3 is 15 residues.

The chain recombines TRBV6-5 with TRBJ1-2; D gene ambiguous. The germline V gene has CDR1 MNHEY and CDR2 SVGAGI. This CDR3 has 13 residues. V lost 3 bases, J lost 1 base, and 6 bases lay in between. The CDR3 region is CASSYTVNYGYTF. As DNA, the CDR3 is TGTGCCAGCAGTTATACAGTTAACTATGGCTACACCTTC.

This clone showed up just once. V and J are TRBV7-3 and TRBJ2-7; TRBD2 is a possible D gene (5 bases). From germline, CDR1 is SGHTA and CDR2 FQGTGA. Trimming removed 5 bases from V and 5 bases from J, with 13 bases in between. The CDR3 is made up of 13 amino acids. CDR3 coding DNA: TGTGCCAGCAGCCCCTCAGTCGGGAACGAGCAGTACTTC. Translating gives CASSPSVGNEQYF.

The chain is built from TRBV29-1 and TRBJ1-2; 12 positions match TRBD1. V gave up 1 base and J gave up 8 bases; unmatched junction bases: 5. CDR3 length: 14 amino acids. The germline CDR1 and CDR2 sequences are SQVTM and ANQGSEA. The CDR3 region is CSVEAGQGARGYTF. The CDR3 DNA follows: TGCAGCGTTGAAGCGGGACAGGGGGCGCGGGGCTACACCTTC.

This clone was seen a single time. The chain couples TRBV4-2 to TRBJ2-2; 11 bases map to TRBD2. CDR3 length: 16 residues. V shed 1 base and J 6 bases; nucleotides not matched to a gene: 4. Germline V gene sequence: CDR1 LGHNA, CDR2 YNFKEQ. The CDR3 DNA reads TGTGCCAGCAGCCAAGGACTAGCGGGATTGGCCGGGGAGCTGTTTTTT. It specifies CASSQGLAGLAGELFF.

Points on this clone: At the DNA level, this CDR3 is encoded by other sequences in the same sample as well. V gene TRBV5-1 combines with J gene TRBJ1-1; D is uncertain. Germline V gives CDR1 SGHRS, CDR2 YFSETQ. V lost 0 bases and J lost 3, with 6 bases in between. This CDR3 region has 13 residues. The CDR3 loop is CASSLVGDTEAFF. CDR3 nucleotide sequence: TGCGCCAGCAGCTTGGTGGGAGACACTGAAGCTTTCTTT.

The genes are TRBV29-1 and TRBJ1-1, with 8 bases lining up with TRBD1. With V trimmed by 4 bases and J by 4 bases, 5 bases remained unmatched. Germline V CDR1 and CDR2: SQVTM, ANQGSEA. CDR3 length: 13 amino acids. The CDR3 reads CSVVQGAGTEAFF. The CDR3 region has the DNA TGCAGCGTTGTTCAGGGGGCGGGCACTGAAGCTTTCTTT.

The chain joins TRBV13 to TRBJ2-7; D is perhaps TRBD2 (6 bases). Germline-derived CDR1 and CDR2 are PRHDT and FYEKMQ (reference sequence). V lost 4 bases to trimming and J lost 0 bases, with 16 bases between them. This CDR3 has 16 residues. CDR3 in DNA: TGTGCCAGCAGCTCCCATGGGGAGGTGGGCTCCTACGAGCAGTACTTC. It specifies CASSSHGEVGSYEQYF.

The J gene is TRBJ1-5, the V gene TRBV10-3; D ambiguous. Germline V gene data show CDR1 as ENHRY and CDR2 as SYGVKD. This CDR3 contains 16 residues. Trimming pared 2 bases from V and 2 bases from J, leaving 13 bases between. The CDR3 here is CAISEGGAGGNQPQHF. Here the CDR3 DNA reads TGTGCCATCAGTGAGGGAGGAGCGGGTGGCAATCAGCCCCAGCATTTT.

The CDR3 reads CATSRPRDRANNDYGYTF. The CDR3 DNA is TGTGCCACCAGCAGACCCCGGGACAGGGCAAATAACGACTATGGCTACACCTTC. The chain combines TRBV15 with TRBJ1-2; TRBD1 matches 9 bases. Per germline, CDR1 LNHNV and CDR2 YYDKDF (reference sequence). CDR3 size: 18 residues. J was trimmed by 3 bases and V by 2 bases; bases with no gene match: 13. The whole variable domain, filled in from reference TRBV15 and TRBJ1-2, reads DAMVIQNPRYQVTQFGKPVTLSCSQTLNHNVMYWYQQKSSQAPKLLFHYYDKDFNNEADTPDNFQSRRPNTSFCFLDIRSPGLGDTAMYLCATSRPRDRANNDYGYTFGSGTRLTVV.

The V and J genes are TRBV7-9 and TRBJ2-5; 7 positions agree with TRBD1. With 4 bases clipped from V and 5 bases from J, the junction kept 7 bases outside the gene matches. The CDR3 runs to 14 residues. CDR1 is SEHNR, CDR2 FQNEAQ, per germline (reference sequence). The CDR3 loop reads CASSYDRARETQYF. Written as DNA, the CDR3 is TGTGCCAGCAGCTACGACAGGGCCCGTGAGACCCAGTACTTC. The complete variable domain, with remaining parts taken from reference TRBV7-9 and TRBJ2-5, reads DTGVSQNPRHKITKRGQNVTFRCDPISEHNRLYWYRQTLGQGPEFLTYFQNEAQLEKSRLLSDRFSAERPKGSFSTLEIQRTEQGDSAMYLCASSYDRARETQYFGPGTRLLVL.

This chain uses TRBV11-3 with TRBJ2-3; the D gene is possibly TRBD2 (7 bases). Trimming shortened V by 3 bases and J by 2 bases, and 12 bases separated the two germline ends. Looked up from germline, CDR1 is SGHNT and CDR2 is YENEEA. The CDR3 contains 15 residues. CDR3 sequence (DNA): TGTGCCAGCAGCTTCGGGGGGCGCGTCACAGATACGCAGTATTTT. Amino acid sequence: CASSFGGRVTDTQYF.

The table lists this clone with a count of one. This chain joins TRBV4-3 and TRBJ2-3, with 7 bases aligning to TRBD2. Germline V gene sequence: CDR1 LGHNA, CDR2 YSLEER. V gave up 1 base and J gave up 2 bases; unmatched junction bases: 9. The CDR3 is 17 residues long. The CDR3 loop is CASSQGVAGVPTDTQYF. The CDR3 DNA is TGCGCCAGCAGCCAAGGGGTGGCGGGAGTTCCCACAGATACGCAGTATTTT.

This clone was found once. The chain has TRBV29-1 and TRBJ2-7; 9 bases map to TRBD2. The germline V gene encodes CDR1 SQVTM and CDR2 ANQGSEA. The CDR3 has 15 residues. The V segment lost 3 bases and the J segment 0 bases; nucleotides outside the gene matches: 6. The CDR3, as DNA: TGCAGCGTTGACAATAGCGGGAGTGTCTCCTACGAGCAGTACTTC. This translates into CSVDNSGSVSYEQYF.

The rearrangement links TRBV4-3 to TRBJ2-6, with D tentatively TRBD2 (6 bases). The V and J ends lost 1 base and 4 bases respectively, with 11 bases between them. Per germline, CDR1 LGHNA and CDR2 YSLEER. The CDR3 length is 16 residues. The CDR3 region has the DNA TGCGCCAGCAGCCAAGTGGAGGGCCCGGGGGCCAACGTCCTGACTTTC. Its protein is CASSQVEGPGANVLTF.

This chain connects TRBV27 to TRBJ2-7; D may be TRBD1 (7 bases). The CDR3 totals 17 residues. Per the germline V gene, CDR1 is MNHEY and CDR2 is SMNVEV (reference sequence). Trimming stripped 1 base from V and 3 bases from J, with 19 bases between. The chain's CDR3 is CASSLYYRGSAGYEQYF. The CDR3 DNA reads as TGTGCCAGCAGTTTATATTACAGGGGTTCAGCGGGCTACGAGCAGTACTTC.